This entry concerns a single TCR beta chain. This CDR3 region has 16 residues. The trim removed 4 bases at V and 2 bases at J, leaving 5 bases unmatched. CDR1 LNHNV and CDR2 YYDKDF come from the germline V gene (reference sequence). These data belong to a study of cytomegalovirus exposure and HLA in healthy donors. PCR used 60 Vbeta primers and 13 Jbeta primers. Clones were read by immunoSEQ multiplex PCR, and TCRdb kept only the in-frame ones, dropping some. The sample yields about 140,000 clones, of which the top ten take up under 2.5%. Material for sequencing was PBMCs. The chain employs TRBV15 and TRBJ2-7, with TRBD2 identical over 13 bases. This sequence originates from a woman under 30 in good health and CMV-seronegative. The DNA of the CDR3 is TGTGCCACCAGCAACCTAGGGACTAGCGGGGCCTACGAGCAGTACTTC. It codes for CATSNLGTSGAYEQYF.